The 29 T cell receptor beta chains reported below all come from one sample, sequenced in a study of T-cell reconstitution after alpha-beta-depleted transplantation in children. Molecular barcoding with unique molecular identifiers was used for the TCRbeta library. TCRdb reprocessed the PCR reads with MiXCR, giving one entry per CDR3 protein. This table has approximately 630,000 distinct CDR3 sequences, around 14% appearing once. The specimen was PBMCs, collected before TCRalphabeta/CD19-depleted stem cell transplant. These receptors were collected from a girl aged 2 to 9 with congenital amegakaryocytic thrombocytopenia, due to receive a stem cell transplant.

This clonotype was picked up a small number of times. The chain employs TRBV27 and TRBJ1-4, with TRBD1 as a possible D gene (6 bases). The CDR3 consists of 12 residues. CDR1 and CDR2 from the germline V gene are MNHEY and SMNVEV (reference sequence). V was cut by 7 bases and J by 8 bases, with 11 bases left in between. CDR3 nucleotide sequence: TGTGCCAGCAACGGGACACAGGAAAAACTGTTTTTT. This translates into CASNGTQEKLFF.

This clonotype has just a few counts. The chain couples TRBV19 to TRBJ1-2; no reliable D call. The CDR3 extends over 12 amino acids. The V end was cut by 9 bases, the J end by 6 bases, with 14 bases between. Germline V gene sequence: CDR1 LNHDA, CDR2 SQIVND (reference sequence). The CDR3 sequence is CASARRTHGYTF. As DNA, the CDR3 is TGTGCCAGCGCGAGGAGGACGCATGGCTACACCTTC.

Many counts were recorded for this clonotype. This rearrangement joins TRBV12-3 or TRBV12-4 to TRBJ1-3; D not certain. Trimming took off 10 bases at V and 4 bases at J, with 17 bases between the two ends. The CDR3 extends over 14 amino acids. CDR3 nucleotides: TGTGCCAACAACGTGGGGAGAGCAGGAAACACCATATATTTT. Translation: CANNVGRAGNTIYF.

The chain combines TRBV7-2 with TRBJ2-2; 9 bases fit TRBD1. This CDR3 has 15 residues. Germline V gene lookup returns CDR1 SGHTA and CDR2 FQGNSA. With 7 bases clipped from V and 3 bases from J, the junction kept 6 bases outside the gene matches. CDR3 region: CASNKRTGDTGELFF. The CDR3 region has the DNA TGTGCCAGCAACAAGCGGACAGGGGACACCGGGGAGCTGTTTTTT.

This clonotype came up a few times. The chain uses TRBV7-9 and TRBJ2-7, with TRBD2 matching over 11 bases. CDR1 and CDR2 (germline): SEHNR, FQNEAQ (reference sequence). The CDR3 consists of 15 residues. With 5 bases clipped from V and 5 bases from J, the junction kept 8 bases outside the gene matches. CDR3 sequence (DNA): TGTGCCAGCAGCCTGCAAAGACTAGCGGGAAACGAGCAGTACTTC. As protein: CASSLQRLAGNEQYF.

The chain employs TRBV27 and TRBJ2-3, with D unresolved. The germline gives CDR1 MNHEY, CDR2 SMNVEV (reference sequence). This CDR3 has 15 amino acids. Trimming stripped 6 bases from V and 0 bases from J, with 13 bases between. The CDR3 nucleotides are TGTGCCAGCAGCCTTAGCCTCTCCAGCACAGATACGCAGTATTTT. Protein product: CASSLSLSSTDTQYF.

This clonotype was recorded at least ten times. V and J are TRBV27 and TRBJ2-1, with D perhaps TRBD2 (6 bases). Germline assignment: CDR1 MNHEY and CDR2 SMNVEV (reference sequence). Trimming removed 7 bases from V and 0 bases from J, with 16 bases in between. CDR3 length: 16 amino acids. The CDR3 is CASNGLTRGSYNEQFF. CDR3 bases: TGTGCCAGCAATGGACTAACACGTGGCTCCTACAATGAGCAGTTCTTC.

This sequence joins TRBV7-9 and TRBJ2-1; TRBD2 matches at 12 bases. V lost 2 bases and J lost 7; bases outside the gene matches: 6. The CDR3 totals 16 residues. CDR1 and CDR2 (germline): SEHNR, FQNEAQ (reference sequence). The CDR3 nucleotides read TGTGCCAGCAGCTTAACTAGCGGGAGGTGGGCTAATGAGCAGTTCTTC. Translated: CASSLTSGRWANEQFF. The complete variable domain, with remaining parts taken from reference TRBV7-9 and TRBJ2-1, reads DTGVSQNPRHKITKRGQNVTFRCDPISEHNRLYWYRQTLGQGPEFLTYFQNEAQLEKSRLLSDRFSAERPKGSFSTLEIQRTEQGDSAMYLCASSLTSGRWANEQFFGPGTRLTVL.

The CDR3 loop reads CASLDASAKREAQYF. In DNA, the CDR3 is TGTGCCAGCCTTGACGCTAGCGCAAAAAGGGAGGCCCAGTACTTC. The chain carries TRBV6-1 and TRBJ2-5, with D possibly TRBD2 on 6 matching bases. Germline-derived CDR1 and CDR2 are MNHNS and SASEGT. The length of the CDR3 is 15 residues. V lost 8 bases, J lost 9 bases, and 25 bases lay in between.

A word on this clonotype: Here the CDR3 omits its conserved ending phenylalanine or tryptophan, so a read error is the likely source. J is TRBJ2-3 and V is TRBV5-1; D is ambiguous. Trimming removed 2 bases from V and 4 bases from J, with 5 bases in between. The length of the CDR3 is 12 residues. Germline V gene sequence: CDR1 SGHRS, CDR2 YFSETQ. The CDR3, as DNA: TGCGCCAGCAGCTTATTCCCAGATACGCAGTATTTA. Its translation: CASSLFPDTQYL.

The V call is TRBV5-1, the J call TRBJ2-7, with a weak D call TRBD1 (6 bases). CDR1 and CDR2 (germline): SGHRS, YFSETQ. The CDR3 has 16 amino acids. Trimming removed 2 bases at V and 4 bases at J, with 19 bases between. CDR3 residues: CASSLYRDAEAYEQYF. CDR3 bases: TGCGCCAGCAGCTTATACAGGGATGCAGAGGCGTACGAGCAGTACTTC.

Comment on this clonotype: A much more abundant neighbour one base away suggests this may be a read error. This chain joins TRBV5-5 and TRBJ1-5; D gene unclear. This CDR3 region has 12 residues. Per germline, CDR1 SGHKS and CDR2 YYEKEE (reference sequence). Here the CDR3 DNA reads TGTCCCAGCAGCCCTGGGGATCAGCCCCAGCATTTT. Encoded protein: CPSSPGDQPQHF.

This clonotype has at least ten counts. V is TRBV5-1 and J is TRBJ1-5; D is undetermined. V lost 0 bases, J lost 4 bases, and 11 bases lay in between. Germline V gene data show CDR1 as SGHRS and CDR2 as YFSETQ. This CDR3 contains 15 residues. CDR3 DNA sequence: TGCGCCAGCAGCTTGGACTGGAATTTGAATCAGCCCCAGCATTTT. The encoded protein is CASSLDWNLNQPQHF.

Ten or more counts support this clonotype. CDR3 region: CASSHPGVEQFF. The CDR3, as DNA: TGTGCCAGCAGTCACCCAGGGGTTGAGCAGTTCTTC. The rearrangement uses TRBV27 and TRBJ2-1; the D gene is possibly TRBD1 (6 bases). With 5 bases removed from V and 9 bases from J, the gap between germline ends came to 11 bases. Germline V lookup: CDR1 MNHEY, CDR2 SMNVEV (reference sequence). The CDR3 contains 12 residues.

The rearrangement links TRBV5-1 to TRBJ2-3; 10 nucleotides match TRBD2. Unmatched junction bases numbered 7, after V lost 3 bases and J lost 3 bases. Looked up from germline, CDR1 is SGHRS and CDR2 is YFSETQ. The CDR3 length is 16 residues. The CDR3 here is CASSSAGTSATDTQYF. DNA for the CDR3: TGCGCCAGCAGCTCTGCCGGGACTAGCGCAACAGATACGCAGTATTTT.

This clonotype was detected ten times or more. The chain is built from TRBV4-1 and TRBJ2-7; 7 nucleotides align to TRBD2. The length of the CDR3 is 14 residues. V was pared by 2 bases and J by 0 bases, with 1 base of the junction left unmatched. Germline CDR1 and CDR2: MGHRA and YSYEKL. The CDR3 DNA reads as TGCGCCAGCAGCCAACCTAGCGGCTCCTACGAGCAGTACTTC. As protein: CASSQPSGSYEQYF.

This clonotype was recorded many times. The CDR3 here is CASSRGTANQPQHF. In DNA form, the CDR3 reads TGTGCCAGCAGCCGTGGGACAGCCAATCAGCCCCAGCATTTT. The genes are TRBV9 and TRBJ1-5; 7 bases are shared with TRBD1. Trimming removed 4 bases from V and 3 bases from J; junction bases left unmatched: 4. The CDR3 sequence is 14 residues long. Germline CDR1 and CDR2: SGDLS and YYNGEE.

This clonotype came up a few times. The chain joins TRBV4-1 to TRBJ1-6; D is unclear. CDR3 length: 13 amino acids. V lost 1 base and J 10 bases, leaving 8 bases between the germline ends. Germline CDR1 reads MGHRA; CDR2 reads YSYEKL. The CDR3 spells CASSQVRPSPLHF. As DNA, the CDR3 is TGCGCCAGCAGCCAAGTTCGACCCTCACCCCTCCACTTT.

This clonotype was recorded many times. The chain uses TRBV5-6 and TRBJ2-7, with D unclear. CDR3 length: 12 amino acids. The ends were cut back, 1 base at V and 3 bases at J, with 5 bases in the middle. The germline gives CDR1 SGHDT, CDR2 YYEEEE. CDR3: CASSLRYYEQYF. The DNA for the CDR3 is TGTGCCAGCAGCTTGCGCTACTACGAGCAGTACTTC.

This clonotype was recorded many times. The J gene is TRBJ1-4, the V gene TRBV12-3 or TRBV12-4; no definite D call. CDR3 size: 13 residues. V lost 5 bases and J lost 11, with 15 bases in between. CDR3 loop: CASSRTGVRKLFF. Here the CDR3 DNA reads TGTGCCAGCAGTCGGACGGGAGTGAGGAAACTGTTTTTT.

The chain recombines TRBV9 with TRBJ1-1; D not resolved. The CDR3 runs 16 residues. Germline CDR1 reads SGDLS; CDR2 reads YYNGEE. The ends were cut back, 0 bases at V and 2 bases at J, with 14 bases in the middle. CDR3 DNA sequence: TGTGCCAGCAGCGTAGCCCTCGGAGAGGGAAACACTGAAGCTTTCTTT. As protein: CASSVALGEGNTEAFF.

This clonotype was observed at least ten times. The CDR3 sequence: CASSKQVNTEAFF. CDR3 in DNA: TGTGCCAGCAGCAAACAGGTGAACACTGAAGCTTTCTTT. The chain is built from TRBV12-3 or TRBV12-4 and TRBJ1-1, with TRBD1 as a possible D gene (5 bases). There are 13 residues in the CDR3. Trimming shortened V by 6 bases and J by 0 bases, and 8 bases separated the two germline ends.

The V call is TRBV2, the J call TRBJ2-3, with TRBD2 matching over 14 bases. The V and J ends lost 3 bases and 1 base, in that order; junction bases with no gene match: 6. CDR3 length: 18 residues. Germline CDR1 is SNHLY and CDR2 is FYNNEI. CDR3 loop: CASSDPGTSGSRTDTQYF. For the CDR3, the DNA is TGTGCCAGCAGTGACCCCGGGACTAGCGGGAGCCGCACAGATACGCAGTATTTT.

This clonotype was counted at least ten times. V usage is TRBV27 and J usage is TRBJ1-5, with 7 bases identical to TRBD1. Germline V gene lookup returns CDR1 MNHEY and CDR2 SMNVEV (reference sequence). CDR3 length: 16 residues. The trim removed 0 bases at V and 9 bases at J, leaving 11 bases unmatched. DNA for the CDR3: TGTGCCAGCAGTTTATCACCAGGGGGTGGCCGGGCGCCCCAGCATTTT. It is translated as CASSLSPGGGRAPQHF.

This clonotype has just a few counts. The gene calls are TRBV14 and TRBJ1-5; D is unresolved. Germline-derived CDR1 and CDR2 are SGHDN and FVKESK. V was cut by 0 bases and J by 6 bases, with 6 bases left in between. This CDR3 region has 13 residues. The CDR3 bases are TGTGCCAGCAGCCAAGATCTAGGTCAGCCCCAGCATTTT. Its translation is CASSQDLGQPQHF.

Many counts were recorded for this clonotype. This sequence joins TRBV20-1 and TRBJ2-3, with TRBD1 matching 9 bases. V was pared by 0 bases and J by 2 bases, with 9 bases of the junction left unmatched. This CDR3 spans 17 amino acids. Germline-derived CDR1 and CDR2 are DFQATT and SNEGSKA (reference sequence). The CDR3 sequence is CSARETGGVYPTDTQYF. The CDR3 nucleotides read TGCAGTGCTAGAGAAACAGGGGGCGTATACCCCACAGATACGCAGTATTTT.

Of note for this clonotype: A much larger clone differs by one base, so this may be a read error. CDR3 amino acids: CGARRTQLRDTQYF. The CDR3, as DNA: TGCGGTGCTAGAAGGACGCAGCTCAGGGATACGCAGTATTTT. The gene calls are TRBV20-1 and TRBJ2-3; unclear D gene. Germline V gives CDR1 DFQATT, CDR2 SNEGSKA (reference sequence). This CDR3 spans 14 amino acids.

Comments on this clonotype: This may arise from a read error, as a much more abundant clone is one base away. V is TRBV20-1 and J is TRBJ2-7, with a weak D call TRBD2 (5 bases). The CDR3 is made up of 15 amino acids. The germline V gene encodes CDR1 DFQATT and CDR2 SNEGSKA (reference sequence). V was pared by 4 bases and J by 2 bases, with 18 bases between. CDR3 sequence (DNA): TGCAGTGCTATTAGCGCGAGCAGCCCAACCTACGAGCAGTACTTC. Its protein product is CSAISASSPTYEQYF.

This clonotype was seen many times. The chain combines TRBV27 with TRBJ1-1; D uncertain. The CDR3 runs to 15 residues. V shed 4 bases and J shed 5 bases, with 17 bases lying between them. Germline V gives CDR1 MNHEY, CDR2 SMNVEV (reference sequence). The CDR3 protein is CASSSRRGGWTEAFF. The CDR3 DNA follows: TGTGCCAGCAGTTCCAGACGAGGAGGGTGGACTGAAGCTTTCTTT.